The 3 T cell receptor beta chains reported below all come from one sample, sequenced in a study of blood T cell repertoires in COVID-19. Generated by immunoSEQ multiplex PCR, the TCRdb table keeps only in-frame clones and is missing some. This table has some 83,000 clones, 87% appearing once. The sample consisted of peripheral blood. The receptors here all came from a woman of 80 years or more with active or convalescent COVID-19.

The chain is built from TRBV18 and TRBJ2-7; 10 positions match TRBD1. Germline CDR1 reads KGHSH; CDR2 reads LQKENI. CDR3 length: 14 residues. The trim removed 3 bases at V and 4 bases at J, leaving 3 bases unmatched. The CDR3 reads CASSPGTGVYEQYF. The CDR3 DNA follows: TGTGCCAGCTCACCGGGGACAGGGGTTTACGAGCAGTACTTC.

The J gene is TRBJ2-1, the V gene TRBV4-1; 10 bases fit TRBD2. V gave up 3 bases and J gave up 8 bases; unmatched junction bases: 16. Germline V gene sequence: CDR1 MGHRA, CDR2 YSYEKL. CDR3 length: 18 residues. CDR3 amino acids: CASSQDLARGTSVDEQFF. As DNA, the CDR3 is TGCGCCAGCAGCCAGGACCTAGCGCGGGGGACTAGCGTCGATGAGCAGTTCTTC.

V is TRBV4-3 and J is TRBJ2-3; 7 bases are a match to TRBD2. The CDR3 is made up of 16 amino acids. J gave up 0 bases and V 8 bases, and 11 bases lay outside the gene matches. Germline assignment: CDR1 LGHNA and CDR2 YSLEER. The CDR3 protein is CASSSSGDLSTDTQYF. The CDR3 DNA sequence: TGCGCCAGCTCATCCAGCGGGGACCTTAGCACAGATACGCAGTATTTT.